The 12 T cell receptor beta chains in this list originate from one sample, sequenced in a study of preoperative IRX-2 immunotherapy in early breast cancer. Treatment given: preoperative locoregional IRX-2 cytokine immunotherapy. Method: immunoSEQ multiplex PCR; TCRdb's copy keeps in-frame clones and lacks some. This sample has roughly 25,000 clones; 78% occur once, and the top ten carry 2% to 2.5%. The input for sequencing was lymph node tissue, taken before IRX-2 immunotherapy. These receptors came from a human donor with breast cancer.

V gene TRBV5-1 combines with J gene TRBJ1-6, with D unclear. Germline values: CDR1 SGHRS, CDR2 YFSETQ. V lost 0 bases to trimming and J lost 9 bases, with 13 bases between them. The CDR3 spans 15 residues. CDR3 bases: TGCGCCAGCAGCTTGGCAGGAATGAGTAGTTCACCCCTCCACTTT. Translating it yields CASSLAGMSSSPLHF.

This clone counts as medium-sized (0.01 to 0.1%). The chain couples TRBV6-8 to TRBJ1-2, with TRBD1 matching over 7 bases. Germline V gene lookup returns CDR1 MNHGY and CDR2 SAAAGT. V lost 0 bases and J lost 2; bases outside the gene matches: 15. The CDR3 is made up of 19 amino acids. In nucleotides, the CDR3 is TGTGCCAGCAGTTACTCATCTTTCCCGGGACAGAAAAACAACTATGGCTACACCTTC. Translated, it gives CASSYSSFPGQKNNYGYTF.

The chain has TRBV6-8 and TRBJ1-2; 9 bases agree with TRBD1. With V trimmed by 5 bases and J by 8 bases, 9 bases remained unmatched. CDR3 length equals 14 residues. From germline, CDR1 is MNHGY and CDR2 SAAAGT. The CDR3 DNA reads TGTGCCAGCAGTCCCCAACAGGGGGCGGAAGGCTACACCTTC. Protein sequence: CASSPQQGAEGYTF.

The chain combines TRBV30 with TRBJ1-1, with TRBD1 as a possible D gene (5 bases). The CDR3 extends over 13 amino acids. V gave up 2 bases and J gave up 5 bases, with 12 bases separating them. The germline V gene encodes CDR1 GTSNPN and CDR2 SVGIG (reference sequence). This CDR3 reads CAWSPGGGTEAFF. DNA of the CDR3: TGTGCCTGGAGTCCGGGCGGGGGTACTGAAGCTTTCTTT.

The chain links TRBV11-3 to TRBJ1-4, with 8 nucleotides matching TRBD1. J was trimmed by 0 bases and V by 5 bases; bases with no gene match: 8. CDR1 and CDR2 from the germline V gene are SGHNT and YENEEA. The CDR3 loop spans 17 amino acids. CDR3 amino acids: CASSRRGQGATNEKLFF. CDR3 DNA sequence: TGTGCCAGCAGCCGCCGCGGACAGGGCGCAACTAATGAAAAACTGTTTTTT. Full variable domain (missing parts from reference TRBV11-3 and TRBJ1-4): EAGVVQSPRYKIIEKKQPVAFWCNPISGHNTLYWYLQNLGQGPELLIRYENEEAVDDSQLPKDRFSAERLKGVDSTLKIQPAELGDSAVYLCASSRRGQGATNEKLFFGSGTQLSVL.

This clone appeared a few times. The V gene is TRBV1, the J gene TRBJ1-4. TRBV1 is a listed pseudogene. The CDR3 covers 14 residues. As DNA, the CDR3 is TGCGCCAGCAGCCAAGGGGGTACTAATGAAAAACTGTTTTTT. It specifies CASSQGGTNEKLFF.

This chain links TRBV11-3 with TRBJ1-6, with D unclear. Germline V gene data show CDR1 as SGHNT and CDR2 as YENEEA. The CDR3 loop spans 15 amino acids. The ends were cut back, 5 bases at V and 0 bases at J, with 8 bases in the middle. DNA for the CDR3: TGTGCCAGCAGCATTGGAGTCTCCTATAATTCACCCCTCCACTTT. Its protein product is CASSIGVSYNSPLHF.

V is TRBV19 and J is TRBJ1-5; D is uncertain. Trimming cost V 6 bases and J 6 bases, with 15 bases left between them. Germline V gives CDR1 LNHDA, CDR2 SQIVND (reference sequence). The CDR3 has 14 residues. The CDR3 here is CASRIAGEVQPQHF. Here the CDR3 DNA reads TGTGCCAGTAGGATCGCAGGTGAGGTTCAGCCCCAGCATTTT.

The CDR3, as DNA: TGTGCCAGCAGTGGAGCCCCCGGGACTAGCATAGAGACCCAGTACTTC. Protein product: CASSGAPGTSIETQYF. The J gene is TRBJ2-5, the V gene TRBV6-8; 9 bases line up with TRBD2. Losses at the gene ends were 5 bases for V and 4 bases for J; bases not matched to a gene: 11. CDR3 length: 16 amino acids. CDR1 is MNHGY and CDR2 is SAAAGT in the germline V gene.

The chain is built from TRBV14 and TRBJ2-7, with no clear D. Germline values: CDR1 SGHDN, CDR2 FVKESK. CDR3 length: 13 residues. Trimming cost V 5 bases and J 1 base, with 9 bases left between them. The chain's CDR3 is CASSDGRSYEQYF. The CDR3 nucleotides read TGTGCCAGCAGCGATGGCAGATCCTACGAGCAGTACTTC.

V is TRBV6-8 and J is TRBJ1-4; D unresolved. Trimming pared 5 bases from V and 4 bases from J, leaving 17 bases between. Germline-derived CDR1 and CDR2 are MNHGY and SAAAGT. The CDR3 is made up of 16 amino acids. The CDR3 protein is CASSDGHLRINEKLFF. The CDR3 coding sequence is TGTGCCAGCAGTGATGGGCATCTCCGGATTAATGAAAAACTGTTTTTT.

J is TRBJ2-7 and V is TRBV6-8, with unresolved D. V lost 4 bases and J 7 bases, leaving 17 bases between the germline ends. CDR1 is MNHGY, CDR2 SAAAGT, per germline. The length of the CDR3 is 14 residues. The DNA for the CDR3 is TGTGCCAGCAGTTTATCGTCCGTTTTAGGGGAGCAGTACTTC. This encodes CASSLSSVLGEQYF.